This entry lists 10 T cell receptor beta chains sequenced from one sample in a study of T-cell reconstitution after alpha-beta-depleted transplantation in children. The library targeted TCRbeta and was prepared with unique molecular identifiers. Via MiXCR, TCRdb re-called the PCR reads, giving one row per CDR3 protein. Of hundreds of thousands of distinct CDR3 sequences listed, about 10% are singletons. This specimen consisted of PBMCs, obtained before TCRalphabeta/CD19-depleted stem cell transplant. All receptors come from a child younger than 10 with inherited bone marrow failure, due to receive a stem cell transplant.

This clonotype was detected ten times or more. J is TRBJ2-4 and V is TRBV12-3 or TRBV12-4; 10 positions agree with TRBD1. Trimming cost V 5 bases and J 5 bases; bases outside gene matches: 3. The CDR3 spans 14 residues. CDR3 sequence (DNA): TGTGCCAGCAGTCTGGGACAGGGGCAAAACATTCAGTACTTC. This encodes CASSLGQGQNIQYF.

This clonotype has just a few counts. This chain uses TRBV18 with TRBJ2-1; D is perhaps TRBD1 (5 bases). V was pared by 2 bases and J by 6 bases, with 8 bases between. Germline CDR1 reads KGHSH; CDR2 reads LQKENI. The CDR3 has 13 amino acids. CDR3 protein: CASSPVRVNEQFF. For the CDR3, the DNA is TGTGCCAGCTCACCAGTCAGGGTCAATGAGCAGTTCTTC.

This clonotype was observed a single time. The rearrangement links TRBV2 to TRBJ2-1; D call uncertain. The V and J ends lost 4 bases and 7 bases respectively, with 5 bases between them. The CDR3 loop spans 11 amino acids. Germline values: CDR1 SNHLY, CDR2 FYNNEI. Written as DNA, the CDR3 is TGTGCCAGCAGTGGCGTGAATGAGCAGTTCTTC. Residues: CASSGVNEQFF. Full variable domain (remainder filled in from reference TRBV2 and TRBJ2-1): EPEVTQTPSHQVTQMGQEVILRCVPISNHLYFYWYRQILGQKVEFLVSFYNNEISEKSEIFDDQFSVERPDGSNFTLKIRSTKLEDSAMYFCASSGVNEQFFGPGTRLTVL.

This clonotype was counted ten times or more. The chain carries TRBV11-2 and TRBJ2-1; tentatively, D is TRBD2 (5 bases). Trimming cost V 4 bases and J 5 bases, with 15 bases left between them. There are 15 residues in the CDR3. Germline V gives CDR1 SGHAT, CDR2 FQNNGV. CDR3 DNA sequence: TGTGCCAGCAGCTCCAGGTTATACGGGGACAATGAGCAGTTCTTC. Translating gives CASSSRLYGDNEQFF.

This clonotype appeared many times. The V gene is TRBV27, the J gene TRBJ2-5; a weak D match, TRBD1 (6 bases). The V gene lost 5 bases and the J gene lost 2 bases, with 12 bases spanning the gap. Germline CDR1 is MNHEY and CDR2 is SMNVEV (reference sequence). The CDR3 loop spans 14 amino acids. As DNA, the CDR3 is TGTGCCAGCAGTGTTGGACAGACTCAAGAGACCCAGTACTTC. Protein product: CASSVGQTQETQYF.

This clonotype was seen a few times. The V gene is TRBV7-9, the J gene TRBJ1-2; D not resolved. Germline CDR1 reads SEHNR; CDR2 reads FQNEAQ (reference sequence). This CDR3 has 13 amino acids. V lost 6 bases, J lost 8 bases, and 16 bases lay in between. CDR3 coding DNA: TGTGCCAGCAGTGGTCAGGATCCGAGAGGCTACACCTTC. The encoded protein is CASSGQDPRGYTF.

This clonotype was found many times. The gene calls are TRBV12-3 or TRBV12-4 and TRBJ2-3; D gene unclear. This CDR3 comprises 13 residues. Trimming took 6 bases from V and 9 from J, leaving 16 bases between them. The CDR3 reads CASSKPDVTTQYF. The CDR3 nucleotides are TGTGCCAGCAGCAAACCCGACGTTACAACGCAGTATTTT.

This clonotype appeared many times. The gene calls are TRBV4-3 and TRBJ1-6; unclear D gene. V lost 2 bases and J lost 7, with 15 bases in between. Per the germline V gene, CDR1 is LGHNA and CDR2 is YSLEER. The CDR3 sequence is 16 residues long. The CDR3 DNA follows: TGCGCCAGCAGCCAAAGAGGCACGGCGGCCAATTCACCCCTCCACTTT. It translates to CASSQRGTAANSPLHF.

The genes are TRBV11-2 and TRBJ1-1; tentative D call: TRBD1 (5 bases). Germline V gives CDR1 SGHAT, CDR2 FQNNGV. This CDR3 is 12 amino acids long. V was cut by 3 bases and J by 6 bases, with 8 bases left in between. In nucleotides, the CDR3 is TGTGCCAGCAGCTTGGGGCGGGCTGAAGCTTTCTTT. This sequence encodes CASSLGRAEAFF.

A word on this clonotype: Here the CDR3 omits its conserved ending phenylalanine or tryptophan, so a read error is the likely source. J is TRBJ2-3 and V is TRBV5-6, with unresolved D. The CDR3 runs 13 residues. The germline V gene encodes CDR1 SGHDT and CDR2 YYEEEE. With 2 bases removed from V and 4 bases from J, the gap between germline ends came to 8 bases. DNA for the CDR3: TGTGCCAGCAGCTTCTTGAATCCAGATACGCAGTATTCT. This translates into CASSFLNPDTQYS.